This record looks at one T cell receptor (beta chain) sequence and its context. This record belongs to a study of molecular identifiers for immune sequencing clone quantification. CDR3 length: 16 amino acids. Germline loops: CDR1 DFQATT, CDR2 SNEGSKA (reference sequence). With V trimmed by 6 bases and J by 5 bases, 10 bases remained unmatched. Each CDR3 protein is one row after TCRdb ran MiXCR on the PCR reads. The sample has under 600,000 distinct CDR3 sequences, about 22% seen once. The TCR originated in a human donor in good health. Some libraries in this study had Jurkat cell RNA spiked in. The chain joins TRBV20-1 to TRBJ2-2; 12 bases line up with TRBD2. The sequencing input was naive CD8+ T cells from blood, with Jurkat cell RNA spiked in. Subset: FACS-sorted CD8+CD4-CCR7+CD45RA+ naive T cells. CDR3 sequence reads: CSALDWTSGDTGELFF. In nucleotides, the CDR3 is TGCAGTGCCCTAGACTGGACTAGCGGGGATACCGGGGAGCTGTTTTTT.